These T cell receptor beta chains were read from a single sample in a study of cytomegalovirus exposure and HLA in healthy donors. Assay used: immunoSEQ multiplex PCR; TCRdb lists only in-frame clones, some missing. This sample has approximately 140,000 clones, with 70% to 80% found just once. Sequenced sample: PBMCs. These TCRs come from a man in his forties in good health and CMV-seropositive. CDR3s leave out the opening cysteine and the closing phenylalanine or tryptophan.

>14|TRBJ2-7|TRBV11-2
ASSLRKLAGLQEQY
>13|TRBJ1-5|TRBV6-1
ASSEAGTGNQPQH
>11|TRBJ1-2|TRBV28
ASSLQGLGGYT
>13|TRBJ2-1|TRBV27
ASNQGLSSYNEQF
>14|TRBJ2-7|TRBV7-2
ASSPRPPSGSHEQY
>11|TRBJ1-2|TRBV18
ASSPGTGHGYT
>12|TRBJ2-1|TRBV5-4
ASSPDWSYNEQF
>16|TRBJ2-4|TRBV5-4
ASSLYSGRAGAKNIQY
>14|TRBJ2-1|TRBV7-2
ASSLLGTIEGNEQF
>11|TRBJ2-7|TRBV7-6
ASSPPPSYEQY
>12|TRBJ2-1|TRBV5-1
ASSLADSSNEQF
>17|NA|TRBV6-9
ASSYSVEREGRRTYEQY
>15|TRBJ2-7|TRBV4-3
ASSQVPALGRFHEQY
>16|TRBJ2-7|TRBV5-8
ASSPRPSGSPSSYEQY
>10|TRBJ2-3|TRBV19
ASSIGGTAQY
>10|TRBJ2-1|TRBV29-1
SVRTSGYEQF
>13|TRBJ2-1|TRBV28
ASRPPSGRSDEQF
>12|TRBJ1-1|TRBV2
ASSIVGGDTEAF
>13|TRBJ2-5|TRBV5-5
ASSFYAGGGETQY
>13|TRBJ2-4|TRBV5-4
ASSFAGRAKNIQY
>13|TRBJ1-2|TRBV7-9
ASSFLDSEVFGYT
>13|TRBJ2-7|TRBV28
ASSYGLAGAYEQY